This T cell receptor (beta chain) was profiled in a study of T cells in localized non-small cell lung cancer. Whole-study results and caveats: A single tumor region was sequenced, leaving heterogeneity possible. Blood T cell density predicted longer survival; adjacent-lung clonality, shorter. Uninvolved neighboring lung showed the greatest T cell clonality, exceeding tumor. For the top 100 tumor clones, a median roughly 56 also appeared in adjacent lung.

Comment on this clone: The target antigen is unknown.

The length of the CDR3 is 13 residues. Trimming shortened V by 1 base and J by 3 bases, and 7 bases separated the two germline ends. The germline CDR1 and CDR2 sequences are LGHNA and YNFKEQ. The data were produced by immunoSEQ multiplex PCR, yet TCRdb's version contains in-frame clones alone and is incomplete. This sample has 20,000 to 25,000 clones, with roughly 90% found just once. This chain joins TRBV4-2 and TRBJ2-7; no clear D. The origin of this receptor is a man aged 40 to 70 with stage II lung adenocarcinoma. The starting material was PBMCs, obtained before any cancer treatment. The chain's CDR3 is CASSQAPGYEQYF. Here the CDR3 DNA reads TGTGCCAGCAGCCAAGCGCCTGGCTACGAGCAGTACTTC.